This T cell receptor (beta chain) was recovered during a study of T cell responses to AZD1222 COVID-19 vaccine. Study conclusions and caveats: A mostly white British donor set with more females was recruited, and clonal diversity was possibly underestimated.

Repertoires were generated with immunoSEQ multiplex PCR, while TCRdb's copy carries only in-frame clones and drops some. The sample contains around 180,000 clones, 80% to 90% of which appear only once. Deletions cut 3 bases from V and 6 bases from J, with 9 bases between. This CDR3 region has 13 residues. Germline V gene data show CDR1 as SGHVS and CDR2 as FQNEAQ. Regarding this clone: Its antigen is not known.

The material was peripheral blood, obtained on day 0 of AZD1222 vaccination. The TCR sequence derives from an adult in good health. The chain couples TRBV7-8 to TRBJ2-1; perhaps TRBD2 as D (6 bases). CDR3 residues: CASSFTSLNEQFF. CDR3 nucleotide sequence: TGTGCCAGCAGCTTCACTAGCCTCAATGAGCAGTTCTTC. Using reference TRBV7-8 and TRBJ2-1 for the parts outside the CDR3, the full variable domain is GAGVSQSPRYKVAKRGQDVALRCDPISGHVSLFWYQQALGQGPEFLTYFQNEAQLDKSGLPSDRFFAERPEGSVSTLKIQRTQQEDSAVYLCASSFTSLNEQFFGPGTRLTVL.